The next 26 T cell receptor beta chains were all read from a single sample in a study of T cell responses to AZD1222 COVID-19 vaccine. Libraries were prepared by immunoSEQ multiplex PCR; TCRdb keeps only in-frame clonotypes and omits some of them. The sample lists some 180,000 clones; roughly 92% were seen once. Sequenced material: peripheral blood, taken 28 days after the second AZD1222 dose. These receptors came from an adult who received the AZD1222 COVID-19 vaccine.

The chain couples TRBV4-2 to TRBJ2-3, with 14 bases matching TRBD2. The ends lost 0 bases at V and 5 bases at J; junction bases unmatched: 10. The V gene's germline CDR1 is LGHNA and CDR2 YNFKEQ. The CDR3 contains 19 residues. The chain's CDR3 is CASSQDLGLAGGGVDTQYF. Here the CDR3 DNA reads TGTGCCAGCAGCCAAGACCTCGGACTAGCGGGAGGAGGGGTAGATACGCAGTATTTT.

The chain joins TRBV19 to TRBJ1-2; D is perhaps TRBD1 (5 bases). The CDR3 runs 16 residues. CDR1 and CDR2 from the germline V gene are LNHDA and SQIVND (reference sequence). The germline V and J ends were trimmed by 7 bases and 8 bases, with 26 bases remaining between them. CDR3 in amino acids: CASKTPGSGGWEGYTF. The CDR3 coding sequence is TGTGCCAGTAAAACCCCCGGGTCGGGGGGGTGGGAAGGCTACACCTTC.

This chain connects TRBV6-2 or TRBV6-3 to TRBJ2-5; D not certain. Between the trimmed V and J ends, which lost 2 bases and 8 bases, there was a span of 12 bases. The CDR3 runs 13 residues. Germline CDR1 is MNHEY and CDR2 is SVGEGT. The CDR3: CASSYLSGQTQYF. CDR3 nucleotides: TGTGCCAGCAGTTACCTTTCCGGGCAAACCCAGTACTTC.

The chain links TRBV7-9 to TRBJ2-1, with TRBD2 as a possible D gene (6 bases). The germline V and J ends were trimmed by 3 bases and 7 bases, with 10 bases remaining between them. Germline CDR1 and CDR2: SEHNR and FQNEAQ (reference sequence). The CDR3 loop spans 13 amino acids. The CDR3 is CASSLGRSNEQFF. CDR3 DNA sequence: TGTGCCAGCAGCTTGGGGAGGTCAAATGAGCAGTTCTTC.

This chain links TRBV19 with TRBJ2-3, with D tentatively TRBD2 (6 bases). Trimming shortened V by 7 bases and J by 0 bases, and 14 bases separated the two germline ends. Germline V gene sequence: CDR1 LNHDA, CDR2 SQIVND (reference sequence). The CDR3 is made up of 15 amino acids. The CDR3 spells CASKGLRPSTDTQYF. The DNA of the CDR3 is TGTGCCAGTAAAGGACTACGGCCTAGCACAGATACGCAGTATTTT.

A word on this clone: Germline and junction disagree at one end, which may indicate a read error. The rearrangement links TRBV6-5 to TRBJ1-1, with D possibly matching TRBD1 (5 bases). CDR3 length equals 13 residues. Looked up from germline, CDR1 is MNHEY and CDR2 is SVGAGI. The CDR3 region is CASIAGLKTEAFF. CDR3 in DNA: TGTGCCAGCATCGCAGGGTTGAAGACTGAAGCTTTCTTT.

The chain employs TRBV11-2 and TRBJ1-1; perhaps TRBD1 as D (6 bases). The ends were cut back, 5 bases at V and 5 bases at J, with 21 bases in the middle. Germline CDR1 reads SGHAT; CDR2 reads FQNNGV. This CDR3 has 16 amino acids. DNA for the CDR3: TGTGCCAGCAGCCGGGGTTTCGGGGGGGCGGGGACTGAAGCTTTCTTT. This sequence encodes CASSRGFGGAGTEAFF.

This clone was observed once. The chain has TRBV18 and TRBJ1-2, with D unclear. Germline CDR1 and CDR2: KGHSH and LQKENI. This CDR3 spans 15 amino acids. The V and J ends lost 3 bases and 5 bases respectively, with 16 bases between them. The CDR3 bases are TGTGCCAGCTCACCGCTTACGGGATTACAATATGGCTACACCTTC. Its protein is CASSPLTGLQYGYTF.

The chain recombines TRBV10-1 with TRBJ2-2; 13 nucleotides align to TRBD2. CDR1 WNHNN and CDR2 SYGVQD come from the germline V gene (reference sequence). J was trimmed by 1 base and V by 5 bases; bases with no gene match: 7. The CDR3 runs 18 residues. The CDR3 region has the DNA TGCGCCAGCAGTAGGAGACTAGCGGGAGGAGGGAACACCGGGGAGCTGTTTTTT. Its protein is CASSRRLAGGGNTGELFF.

The CDR3 here is CASSLRERTDTQYF. In nucleotides, the CDR3 is TGCGCCAGCAGCTTACGGGAGCGCACAGATACGCAGTATTTT. This chain links TRBV5-1 with TRBJ2-3, with D possibly being TRBD2 (6 bases). The CDR3 is made up of 14 amino acids. V gave up 2 bases and J gave up 1 base, with 8 bases separating them. Germline loops: CDR1 SGHRS, CDR2 YFSETQ.

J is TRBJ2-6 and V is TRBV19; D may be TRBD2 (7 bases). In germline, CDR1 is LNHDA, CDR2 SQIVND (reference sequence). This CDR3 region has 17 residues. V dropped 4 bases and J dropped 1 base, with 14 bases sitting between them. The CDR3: CASSKGGAASGANVLTF. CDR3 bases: TGTGCCAGTAGTAAGGGGGGGGCCGCATCTGGGGCCAACGTCCTGACTTTC.

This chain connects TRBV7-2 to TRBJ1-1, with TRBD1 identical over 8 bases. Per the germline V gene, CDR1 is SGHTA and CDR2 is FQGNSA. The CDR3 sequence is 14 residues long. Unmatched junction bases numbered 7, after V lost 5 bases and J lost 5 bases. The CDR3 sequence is CASSPRTGKTEAFF. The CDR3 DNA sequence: TGTGCCAGCAGCCCGCGGACAGGGAAGACTGAAGCTTTCTTT.

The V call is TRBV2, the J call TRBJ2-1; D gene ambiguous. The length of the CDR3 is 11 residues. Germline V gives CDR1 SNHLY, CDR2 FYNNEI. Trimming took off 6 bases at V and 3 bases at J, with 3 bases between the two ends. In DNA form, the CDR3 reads TGTGCCAGCAGGCTCTACAATGAGCAGTTCTTC. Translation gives CASRLYNEQFF.

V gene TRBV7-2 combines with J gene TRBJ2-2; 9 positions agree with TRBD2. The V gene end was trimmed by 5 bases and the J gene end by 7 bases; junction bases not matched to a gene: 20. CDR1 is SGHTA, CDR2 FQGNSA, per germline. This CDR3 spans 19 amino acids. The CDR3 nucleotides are TGTGCCAGCAGCCTGACCCGACTAGCGGAGAGAGGGGCACGCGGGGAGCTGTTTTTT. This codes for CASSLTRLAERGARGELFF.

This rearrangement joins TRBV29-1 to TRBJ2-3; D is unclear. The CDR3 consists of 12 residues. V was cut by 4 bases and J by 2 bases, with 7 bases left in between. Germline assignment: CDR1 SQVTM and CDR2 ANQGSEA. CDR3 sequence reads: CSVAPATDTQYF. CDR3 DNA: TGCAGCGTTGCCCCAGCCACAGATACGCAGTATTTT.

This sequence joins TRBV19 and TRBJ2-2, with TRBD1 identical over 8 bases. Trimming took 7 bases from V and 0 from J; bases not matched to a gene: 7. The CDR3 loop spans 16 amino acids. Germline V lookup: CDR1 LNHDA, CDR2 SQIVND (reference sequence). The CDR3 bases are TGTGCCAGTACCCCGACAGGGGAGGCGAACACCGGGGAGCTGTTTTTT. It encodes CASTPTGEANTGELFF.

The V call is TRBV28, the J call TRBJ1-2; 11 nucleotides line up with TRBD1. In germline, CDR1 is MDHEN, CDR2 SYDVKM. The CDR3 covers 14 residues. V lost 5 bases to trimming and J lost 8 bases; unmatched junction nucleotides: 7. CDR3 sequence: CASSPGTGGSGYTF. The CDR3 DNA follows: TGTGCCAGCAGTCCCGGGACAGGGGGGAGCGGCTACACCTTC.

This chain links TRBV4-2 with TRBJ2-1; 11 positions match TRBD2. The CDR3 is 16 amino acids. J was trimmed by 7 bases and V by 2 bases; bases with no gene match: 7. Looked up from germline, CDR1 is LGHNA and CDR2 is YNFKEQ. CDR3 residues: CASSQRGTSGGNEQFF. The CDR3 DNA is TGTGCCAGCAGCCAACGGGGGACTAGCGGTGGGAATGAGCAGTTCTTC.

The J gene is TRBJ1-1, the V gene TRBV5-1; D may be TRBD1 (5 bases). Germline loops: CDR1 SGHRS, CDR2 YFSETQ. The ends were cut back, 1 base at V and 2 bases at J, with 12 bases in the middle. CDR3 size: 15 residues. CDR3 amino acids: CASSLSSGGNTEAFF. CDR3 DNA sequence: TGCGCCAGCAGCTTGTCAAGTGGGGGTAACACTGAAGCTTTCTTT. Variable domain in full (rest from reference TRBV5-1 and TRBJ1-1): KAGVTQTPRYLIKTRGQQVTLSCSPISGHRSVSWYQQTPGQGLQFLFEYFSETQRNKGNFPGRFSGRQFSNSRSEMNVSTLELGDSALYLCASSLSSGGNTEAFFGQGTRLTVV.

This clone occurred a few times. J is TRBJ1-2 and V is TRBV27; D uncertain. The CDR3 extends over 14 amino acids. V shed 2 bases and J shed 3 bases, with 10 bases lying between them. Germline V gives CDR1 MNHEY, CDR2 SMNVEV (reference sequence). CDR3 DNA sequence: TGTGCCAGCAGTTTAGGTAGAACAGACTATGGCTACACCTTC. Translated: CASSLGRTDYGYTF.

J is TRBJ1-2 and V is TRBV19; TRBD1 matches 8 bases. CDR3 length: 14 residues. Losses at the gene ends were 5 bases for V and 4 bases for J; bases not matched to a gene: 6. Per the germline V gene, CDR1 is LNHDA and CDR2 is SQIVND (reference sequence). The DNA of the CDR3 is TGTGCCAGTAGTGAGGGACAGGTGGCCTATGGCTACACCTTC. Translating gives CASSEGQVAYGYTF.

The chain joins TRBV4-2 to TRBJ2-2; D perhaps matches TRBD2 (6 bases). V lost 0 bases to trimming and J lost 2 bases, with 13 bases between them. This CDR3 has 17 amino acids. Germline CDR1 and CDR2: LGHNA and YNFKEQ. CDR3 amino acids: CASSQEARGYNTGELFF. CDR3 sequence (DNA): TGTGCCAGCAGCCAAGAGGCCCGGGGGTATAACACCGGGGAGCTGTTTTTT.

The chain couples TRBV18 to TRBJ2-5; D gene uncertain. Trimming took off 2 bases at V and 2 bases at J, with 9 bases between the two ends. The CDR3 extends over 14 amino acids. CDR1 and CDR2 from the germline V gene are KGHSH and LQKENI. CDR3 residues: CASSPKLPQETQYF. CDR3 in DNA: TGTGCCAGCTCACCAAAACTTCCTCAAGAGACCCAGTACTTC.

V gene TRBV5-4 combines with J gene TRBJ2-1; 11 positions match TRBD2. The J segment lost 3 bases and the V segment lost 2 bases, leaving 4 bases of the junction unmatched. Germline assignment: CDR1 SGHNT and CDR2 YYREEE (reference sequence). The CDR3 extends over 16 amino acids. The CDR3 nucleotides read TGTGCCAGCAGCTTCGCCACTAGCGGGGGCTACAATGAGCAGTTCTTC. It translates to CASSFATSGGYNEQFF. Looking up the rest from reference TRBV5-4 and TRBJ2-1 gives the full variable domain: ETGVTQSPTHLIKTRGQQVTLRCSSQSGHNTVSWYQQALGQGPQFIFQYYREEENGRGNFPPRFSGLQFPNYSSELNVNALELDDSALYLCASSFATSGGYNEQFFGPGTRLTVL.

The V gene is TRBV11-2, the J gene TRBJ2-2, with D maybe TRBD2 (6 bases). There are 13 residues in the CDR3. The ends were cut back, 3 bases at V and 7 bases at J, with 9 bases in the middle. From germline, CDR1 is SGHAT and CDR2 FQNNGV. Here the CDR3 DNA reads TGTGCCAGCAGCTTTCTGGGGGGCGGGGAGCTGTTTTTT. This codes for CASSFLGGGELFF.

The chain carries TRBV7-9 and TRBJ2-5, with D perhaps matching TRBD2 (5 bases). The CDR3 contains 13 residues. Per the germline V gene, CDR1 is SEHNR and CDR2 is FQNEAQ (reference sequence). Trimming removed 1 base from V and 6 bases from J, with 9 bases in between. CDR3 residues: CASSLERRQTQYF. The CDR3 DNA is TGTGCCAGCAGCTTAGAGAGGAGGCAGACCCAGTACTTC.